The entry below gives a single T cell receptor (beta chain) sequence along with its context. The antigen is undetermined. At one end the junction does not follow the germline gene, possibly because of a read error. This sample is drawn from a study of tumor-infiltrating lymphocytes in primary liver carcinoma. Overall study findings and caveats: Blood's top-250-clone fraction was significantly lower than that of tumors (p = 0.039). Roughly 7.5-25% of top clones, and no more, occurred in all five tumor regions.

From about 530 ng total RNA, TCR beta cDNA was generated with a primer in the constant region. It was through three nested multiplex PCR rounds of slightly modified ARM-PCR that TCR beta libraries arose. For approximately 9 cycles apiece, the opening two PCR rounds ran with TRBV1-TRBV30 forward primers and a C-beta reverse primer. TCRdb itself ran the multiplex PCR reads through MiXCR, one entry per CDR3 protein. Of more than 50,000 distinct CDR3 sequences in the sample, 70% to 80% were seen once. The CDR3 spans 11 residues. Per the germline V gene, CDR1 is PRHDT and CDR2 is FYEKMQ (reference sequence). For each extraction, RNA and DNA were obtained together from 20-30 mg of unsorted bulk tissue. Patients had primary liver carcinoma treated by surgical resection. The study found over 85% viable tumor cells in every tumor sample.

The rearrangement uses TRBV13 and TRBJ2-1; D is perhaps TRBD2 (6 bases). The sample was liver tumor tissue from sampling region 2. Subset indicated: tumor region T2, inferior pole. The TCR originated in a man aged 40-55 years with primary liver carcinoma and hepatitis B virus infection. The CDR3: CAGSLRDLQFF. The CDR3 DNA sequence: TGTGCCGGCAGCCTAAGGGACTTGCAGTTCTTC.